The subject of this entry is one T cell receptor beta chain. What it binds is unknown. This sample is part of a study of Graves' ophthalmopathy and Graves' hyperthyroidism. Ophthalmopathic donors had moderate-to-severe activity, CAS ≥3 and NOSPECS ≥4, with disease that had lasted under 3 months. Fresh peripheral blood, over 9.5 ml, was the PBMC source. V lost 6 bases, J lost 2 bases, and 6 bases stayed unmatched. This CDR3 comprises 15 residues. CDR1 is MNHNS, CDR2 SASEGT, per germline. General observations from the study: Predictions made by the model for ophthalmopathy progression reached over 55% sensitivity and less than 80% specificity. Most expanded thyroid clonotypes above 0.001 frequency also appeared in blood.

Amplification targeted the TCR beta CDR3 regions, with RNA transcripts as the source material. The first round was an RT-PCR with HTBI primers, and the second round was a multiplex PCR. TCRdb itself ran the multiplex PCR reads through MiXCR, one entry per CDR3 protein. This table has 200,000 to 250,000 distinct CDR3 sequences, around 28% appearing once. This chain joins TRBV6-1 and TRBJ1-3; TRBD1 agrees at 8 bases. Sequenced input: peripheral blood. The sequence was collected from a man in his fifties or sixties with Graves' ophthalmopathy. The CDR3 bases are TGTGCCAGCAGACCGGACAGGGTCGCTGGAAACACCATATATTTT. Its protein is CASRPDRVAGNTIYF.